This T cell receptor (beta chain) came from a study of CD8 T cell repertoires and HIV-1 epitope variants. Study summary: Controls included no peptide, Ebola AY9 epitope, and a CMV, EBV, flu pool. Whole-study results and caveats: Nine or ten antigen-specific TCR beta clonotypes were found; about 6 seemed cross-reactive to variants.

This CDR3 comprises 12 residues. Per germline, CDR1 MDHEN and CDR2 SYDVKM. The V gene lost 3 bases and the J gene lost 4 bases, with 5 bases spanning the gap. Libraries were prepared by immunoSEQ multiplex PCR; TCRdb keeps only in-frame clonotypes and omits some of them. Counted here are 95,000 or so clones, around 75% occurring once; the ten biggest clones make up roughly 24%. With respect to this clone: Its antigen is unidentified.

The chain uses TRBV28 and TRBJ2-3; D unclear. This TCR was recovered from a male donor with HIV. The sequenced material came from uncultured baseline CD8+ T cells from peripheral blood mononuclear cells (PBMCs). DNA for the CDR3: TGTGCCAGCAGTTTTATCCCAGATACGCAGTATTTT. Translating gives CASSFIPDTQYF.